This TCR beta chain was identified during a study of shared clonotypes between healthy human individuals. Broader study findings: Only blood samples were collected, and tissue repertoires likely differ.

This clone was detected ten times or more. The antigen is unknown. Donors comprised only Caucasian adults living in Nashville, Tennessee. V shed 0 bases, J shed 11 bases, and the junction held 7 bases outside the gene matches. CDR3 length: 14 amino acids. Germline loops: CDR1 MGHRA, CDR2 YSYEKL. Clones were sequenced by immunoSEQ multiplex PCR, and TCRdb holds only the in-frame ones, with some missing. This sample yields about 770,000 clones, of which roughly 72% are seen a single time; more than 1.5% belongs to the top ten. The V and J genes are TRBV4-1 and TRBJ1-1; 9 bases agree with TRBD1. Sequencing used memory CD4+ T cells sorted from blood. Subset noted: CD45RA-negative fraction. This clonotype originated in a woman aged 30 to 39 in good health. The CDR3 sequence is CASSQDRADRGAFF. The CDR3 nucleotides are TGCGCCAGCAGCCAAGATCGTGCGGACAGGGGTGCTTTCTTT.